Each of the 31 T cell receptor beta chains below was sequenced from the same sample in a study of blood T cell repertoires in COVID-19. TCRdb keeps only in-frame clones here, not all; method: immunoSEQ multiplex PCR. Among 120,000 to 150,000 clones, approximately 79% were seen once, and the ten largest hold 8.6%. Sequences were obtained from peripheral blood. All receptors come from a man aged 45-60 years with active or convalescent COVID-19.

V usage is TRBV6-5 and J usage is TRBJ1-1, with TRBD1 identical over 7 bases. The ends lost 3 bases at V and 4 bases at J; junction bases unmatched: 2. Looked up from germline, CDR1 is MNHEY and CDR2 is SVGAGI. The CDR3 extends over 13 amino acids. The CDR3 nucleotides are TGTGCCAGCAGTTATCCAGGGGGCACTGAAGCTTTCTTT. It yields the protein CASSYPGGTEAFF.

The chain links TRBV18 to TRBJ1-1, with TRBD1 matching over 7 bases. The CDR3 has 15 residues. The V and J ends lost 6 bases and 4 bases, in that order; junction bases with no gene match: 11. CDR1 is KGHSH and CDR2 is LQKENI in the germline V gene. Here the CDR3 DNA reads TGTGCCAGCTCGAGGGGGCCGGGTGGGGGCACTGAAGCTTTCTTT. It is translated as CASSRGPGGGTEAFF.

The CDR3 loop is CASSYSRNNEQFF. CDR3 nucleotide sequence: TGTGCCAGCAGTTATTCTAGGAACAATGAGCAGTTCTTC. V and J are TRBV6-6 and TRBJ2-1; D is ambiguous. V was pared by 3 bases and J by 5 bases, with 8 bases between. This CDR3 has 13 amino acids. Per germline, CDR1 MNHNY and CDR2 SVGAGI (reference sequence).

The V call is TRBV5-1, the J call TRBJ1-2, with 10 bases that match TRBD1. Germline CDR1 is SGHRS and CDR2 is YFSETQ. The CDR3 sequence is 13 residues long. J gave up 3 bases and V 7 bases, and 3 bases lay outside the gene matches. The CDR3 nucleotides are TGCGCCAGCGGGACAGGGGAAGACTATGGCTACACCTTC. It encodes CASGTGEDYGYTF.

The chain couples TRBV5-4 to TRBJ2-1; a possible D gene is TRBD1 (6 bases). This CDR3 has 13 residues. Trimming took 0 bases from V and 6 from J, leaving 7 bases between them. The germline V gene has CDR1 SGHNT and CDR2 YYREEE (reference sequence). For the CDR3, the DNA is TGTGCCAGCAGCTTGGACAGGGTCAATGAGCAGTTCTTC. It encodes CASSLDRVNEQFF.

The V call is TRBV5-1, the J call TRBJ1-2, with 7 positions matching TRBD1. J gave up 8 bases and V 0 bases, and 7 bases lay outside the gene matches. CDR3 size: 14 residues. Germline CDR1 is SGHRS and CDR2 is YFSETQ. The CDR3 region is CASSLGGTVDGYTF. The DNA for the CDR3 is TGCGCCAGCAGCTTGGGGGGGACAGTCGACGGCTACACCTTC. Supplemented by reference TRBV5-1 and TRBJ1-2, the full variable domain reads KAGVTQTPRYLIKTRGQQVTLSCSPISGHRSVSWYQQTPGQGLQFLFEYFSETQRNKGNFPGRFSGRQFSNSRSEMNVSTLELGDSALYLCASSLGGTVDGYTFGSGTRLTVV.

This clone has a single count. The chain couples TRBV28 to TRBJ1-2; D not resolved. CDR1 is MDHEN and CDR2 is SYDVKM in the germline V gene. CDR3 size: 14 residues. V was clipped by 2 bases and J by 8 bases, with 15 bases between them. The CDR3 spells CASSLIRATHGYTF. CDR3 nucleotide sequence: TGTGCCAGCAGTTTAATACGCGCAACCCACGGCTACACCTTC.

This sequence joins TRBV7-3 and TRBJ2-1; TRBD2 matches 7 bases. V lost 5 bases and J lost 0; bases outside the gene matches: 4. This CDR3 is built from 15 residues. Germline CDR1 reads SGHTA; CDR2 reads FQGTGA. In DNA form, the CDR3 reads TGTGCCAGCAGCCTCGGGAGGCTCTCCTACAATGAGCAGTTCTTC. This gives the protein CASSLGRLSYNEQFF.

This chain connects TRBV28 to TRBJ2-1, with TRBD2 matching over 15 bases. Germline V gives CDR1 MDHEN, CDR2 SYDVKM. This CDR3 comprises 18 residues. J was trimmed by 5 bases and V by 2 bases; bases with no gene match: 7. DNA for the CDR3: TGTGCCAGCAGTTTAAGAGGACTAGCGGGAGGGAGCCACAATGAGCAGTTCTTC. Translated: CASSLRGLAGGSHNEQFF.

Concerning this clone itself: A junction end diverges from the germline sequence, so it may reflect a read error. The chain links TRBV7-7 to TRBJ2-7; a weak D match, TRBD1 (5 bases). The CDR3 totals 14 residues. Per the germline V gene, CDR1 is SSHAT and CDR2 is FNYEAQ (reference sequence). Here the CDR3 reads CASSRTTAAYEQYF. CDR3 sequence (DNA): TGTGCTAGCAGCCGAACGACAGCCGCCTACGAGCAGTACTTC.

The chain uses TRBV19 and TRBJ1-1; D is unresolved. The CDR3 runs 12 residues. From germline, CDR1 is LNHDA and CDR2 SQIVND (reference sequence). The germline V and J ends were trimmed by 5 bases and 3 bases, with 7 bases remaining between them. CDR3 coding DNA: TGTGCCAGTAGTTACGGGTACACTGAAGCTTTCTTT. Protein sequence: CASSYGYTEAFF.

V is TRBV4-1 and J is TRBJ2-3; D might be TRBD2 (6 bases). V was pared by 4 bases and J by 8 bases, with 19 bases between. The germline V gene encodes CDR1 MGHRA and CDR2 YSYEKL. The CDR3 length is 15 residues. The CDR3 DNA reads as TGCGCCAGCAGCCCAACTAGCAGCCAGCTGGGTACGCAGTATTTT. Translated, it gives CASSPTSSQLGTQYF.

This chain connects TRBV28 to TRBJ1-2, with TRBD1 matching 11 bases. Germline CDR1 is MDHEN and CDR2 is SYDVKM. With 5 bases clipped from V and 8 bases from J, the junction kept 10 bases outside the gene matches. The CDR3 has 15 amino acids. The CDR3 reads CASSPSGQGVSGYTF. The CDR3 region has the DNA TGTGCCAGCAGTCCATCGGGACAGGGGGTGAGCGGCTACACCTTC.

This clone was counted only a few times. The chain couples TRBV28 to TRBJ1-6; weak D call: TRBD1 (6 bases). From germline, CDR1 is MDHEN and CDR2 SYDVKM. With 6 bases removed from V and 7 bases from J, the gap between germline ends came to 16 bases. The CDR3 covers 15 residues. The CDR3 protein is CASRGSDRRNSPLHF. The CDR3 DNA follows: TGTGCCAGCAGGGGCTCAGACAGGAGGAATTCACCCCTCCACTTT. Full variable domain (missing parts from reference TRBV28 and TRBJ1-6): DVKVTQSSRYLVKRTGEKVFLECVQDMDHENMFWYRQDPGLGLRLIYFSYDVKMKEKGDIPEGYSVSREKKERFSLILESASTNQTSMYLCASRGSDRRNSPLHFGNGTRLTVT.

There are a few counts of this clone. The chain links TRBV29-1 to TRBJ2-5; no reliable D call. CDR1 and CDR2 (germline): SQVTM, ANQGSEA. The length of the CDR3 is 11 residues. V lost 3 bases and J 2 bases, leaving 4 bases between the germline ends. The CDR3 sequence: CSVDTQETQYF. The CDR3 coding sequence is TGCAGCGTTGACACACAAGAGACCCAGTACTTC.

CDR3 in DNA: TGTGCCAGCAGTTTTCCGGGACAGGGTAACTATGGCTACACCTTC. It yields the protein CASSFPGQGNYGYTF. The V call is TRBV6-6, the J call TRBJ1-2; 9 bases agree with TRBD1. The CDR3 has 15 residues. V shed 4 bases and J 1 base; nucleotides not matched to a gene: 4. CDR1 and CDR2 from the germline V gene are MNHNY and SVGAGI (reference sequence).

The V gene is TRBV14, the J gene TRBJ2-1; the match to TRBD2 covers 16 bases. Germline V lookup: CDR1 SGHDN, CDR2 FVKESK. The trim removed 3 bases at V and 0 bases at J, leaving 2 bases unmatched. CDR3 length: 18 residues. CDR3 sequence reads: CASSQGLAGGSSYNEQFF. As DNA, the CDR3 is TGTGCCAGCAGCCAGGGACTAGCGGGAGGGAGCTCCTACAATGAGCAGTTCTTC.

The gene calls are TRBV28 and TRBJ2-2, with 8 bases fitting TRBD1. The germline gives CDR1 MDHEN, CDR2 SYDVKM. With V trimmed by 3 bases and J by 5 bases, 5 bases remained unmatched. This CDR3 comprises 15 residues. The CDR3 nucleotides read TGTGCCAGCAGTTTGACAGGGGCGGGGACCGGGGAGCTGTTTTTT. This translates into CASSLTGAGTGELFF.

V gene TRBV2 combines with J gene TRBJ1-5; D is undetermined. CDR3 size: 13 residues. Germline assignment: CDR1 SNHLY and CDR2 FYNNEI. V was clipped by 4 bases and J by 0 bases, with 4 bases between them. Written as DNA, the CDR3 is TGTGCCAGCAGTGCCTTTAGCAATCAGCCCCAGCATTTT. It specifies CASSAFSNQPQHF.

This chain links TRBV7-9 with TRBJ2-4, with D possibly matching TRBD2 (5 bases). CDR3 length: 12 amino acids. V was clipped by 6 bases and J by 7 bases, with 10 bases between them. The germline CDR1 and CDR2 sequences are SEHNR and FQNEAQ (reference sequence). Written as DNA, the CDR3 is TGTGCCAGCAGAGATGGGGAGAACATTCAGTACTTC. It specifies CASRDGENIQYF.

The table lists this clone with a few counts. The chain combines TRBV19 with TRBJ1-4, with D uncertain. Between the trimmed V and J ends, which lost 4 bases and 8 bases, there was a span of 14 bases. The CDR3 length is 14 residues. Germline V gene sequence: CDR1 LNHDA, CDR2 SQIVND (reference sequence). The CDR3 region has the DNA TGTGCCAGTAGTACGGAGGGTTTTCCCGAAAAACTGTTTTTT. It yields the protein CASSTEGFPEKLFF.

The rearrangement uses TRBV7-3 and TRBJ2-2, with D perhaps matching TRBD1 (6 bases). CDR1 and CDR2 from the germline V gene are SGHTA and FQGTGA. This CDR3 has 15 residues. V was pared by 4 bases and J by 0 bases, with 9 bases between. CDR3 protein: CASSSTGPNTGELFF. CDR3 DNA sequence: TGTGCCAGCAGCTCCACAGGGCCGAACACCGGGGAGCTGTTTTTT.

The chain employs TRBV19 and TRBJ2-7; no firm D call. The CDR3 contains 14 residues. The V end was cut by 3 bases, the J end by 0 bases, with 9 bases between. In germline, CDR1 is LNHDA, CDR2 SQIVND (reference sequence). CDR3 DNA: TGTGCCAGTAGTATCGCACCGAGCTCCTACGAGCAGTACTTC. This encodes CASSIAPSSYEQYF. Variable domain in full (rest from reference TRBV19 and TRBJ2-7): DGGITQSPKYLFRKEGQNVTLSCEQNLNHDAMYWYRQDPGQGLRLIYYSQIVNDFQKGDIAEGYSVSREKKESFPLTVTSAQKNPTAFYLCASSIAPSSYEQYFGPGTRLTVT.

The chain couples TRBV7-3 to TRBJ1-2; 8 bases align to TRBD1. Trimming cost V 5 bases and J 4 bases; bases outside gene matches: 6. The CDR3 contains 14 residues. The germline CDR1 and CDR2 sequences are SGHTA and FQGTGA. The CDR3 loop reads CASSTGQGIYGYTF. CDR3 in DNA: TGTGCCAGCAGCACCGGACAGGGAATCTATGGCTACACCTTC.

This sequence joins TRBV5-1 and TRBJ2-5, with D possibly TRBD2 on 6 matching bases. This CDR3 region has 13 residues. The germline V and J ends were trimmed by 4 bases and 4 bases, with 11 bases remaining between them. Germline assignment: CDR1 SGHRS and CDR2 YFSETQ. Written as DNA, the CDR3 is TGCGCCAGCAGCCGACTCGGGGGAGAGACCCAGTACTTC. Its translation: CASSRLGGETQYF.

The chain is built from TRBV19 and TRBJ1-4; the match to TRBD1 covers 9 bases. Unmatched junction bases numbered 8, after V lost 8 bases and J lost 7 bases. There are 14 residues in the CDR3. The germline V gene has CDR1 LNHDA and CDR2 SQIVND (reference sequence). CDR3 residues: CASRRTGEGEKLFF. The CDR3 region has the DNA TGTGCCAGTCGGCGGACAGGGGAAGGTGAAAAACTGTTTTTT. Drawing the rest from reference TRBV19 and TRBJ1-4, the complete variable domain is DGGITQSPKYLFRKEGQNVTLSCEQNLNHDAMYWYRQDPGQGLRLIYYSQIVNDFQKGDIAEGYSVSREKKESFPLTVTSAQKNPTAFYLCASRRTGEGEKLFFGSGTQLSVL.

V usage is TRBV5-1 and J usage is TRBJ2-7; D remains ambiguous. The V gene's germline CDR1 is SGHRS and CDR2 YFSETQ. V lost 0 bases and J lost 3, with 7 bases in between. The length of the CDR3 is 13 residues. In nucleotides, the CDR3 is TGCGCCAGCAGCTTGGCCGAGCACTACGAGCAGTACTTC. The encoded protein is CASSLAEHYEQYF.

The chain has TRBV21-1 and TRBJ1-2. TRBV21-1 is listed as a pseudogene. This CDR3 has 11 residues. Here the CDR3 reads CASSDAGGYTF. The CDR3 DNA sequence: TGTGCCAGCTCGGACGCGGGTGGCTACACCTTC.

The chain recombines TRBV5-4 with TRBJ2-7; 9 bases fit TRBD2. Germline values: CDR1 SGHNT, CDR2 YYREEE (reference sequence). The CDR3 contains 16 residues. The junction had 6 bases not matched to a gene; V was cut back by 0 bases and J by 2 bases. CDR3 sequence: CASSLDRGRETYEQYF. The CDR3, as DNA: TGTGCCAGCAGCTTGGACCGCGGGAGGGAGACCTACGAGCAGTACTTC.

This chain uses TRBV27 with TRBJ2-7; 8 bases fit TRBD1. J lost 6 bases, V lost 5 bases, and 12 bases had no gene match. There are 15 residues in the CDR3. Germline V CDR1 and CDR2: MNHEY, SMNVEV (reference sequence). The CDR3 region has the DNA TGTGCCAGCAGTAACACAGGGGGTAAGACCCTCGAGCAGTACTTC. It specifies CASSNTGGKTLEQYF.

The J gene is TRBJ1-1, the V gene TRBV19; D call uncertain. Trimming stripped 5 bases from V and 1 base from J, with 14 bases between. CDR1 and CDR2 (germline): LNHDA, SQIVND (reference sequence). CDR3 length: 15 residues. The CDR3 DNA is TGTGCCAGTAGTTCCCCAAGGAGCCGGAACACTGAAGCTTTCTTT. As protein: CASSSPRSRNTEAFF.